This record looks at one T cell receptor beta chain sequence and its context. The antigen is undetermined. The data were taken from a study of T cells in Graves' hyperthyroidism and ophthalmopathy. Study as a whole: Peripheral blood was collected at initial diagnosis, before any treatment.

Germline loops: CDR1 SGHRS, CDR2 YFSETQ. The V segment lost 4 bases and the J segment 5 bases; nucleotides outside the gene matches: 9. The CDR3 runs to 15 residues. The PBMCs were taken from about 10 ml of fresh peripheral blood. Whole-study results and caveats: From stable hyperthyroidism, ophthalmopathy was set apart by a 13 V-J model. Blood also carried most thyroid clonotypes expanded above 0.001.

RNA transcripts were the template for amplifying TCR beta CDR3 regions. First-round RT-PCR targeting the TCR CDR3 was performed with the HTBI primer set. MiXCR, applied by TCRdb to the multiplex PCR reads, yields one record per CDR3 protein. The data show approximately 600,000 distinct CDR3 sequences, around 20% seen once. This chain links TRBV5-1 with TRBJ1-1; 9 nucleotides align to TRBD1. The sequence derives from a man aged 30-40 years with Graves' ophthalmopathy. The source material was blood. The CDR3 here is CASSPGTGSGTEAFF. The CDR3 bases are TGCGCCAGCAGCCCCGGGACAGGGTCAGGGACTGAAGCTTTCTTT.